This record looks at one TCR beta chain sequence and its context. This CDR3 has 15 amino acids. The sample comes from a study of B cell selection in AIRE deficiency. Here immunoSEQ multiplex PCR was the method, and the copy in TCRdb shows in-frame clones only, minus some. This table has some 25,000 clones, 92% appearing once. Regulatory T cells were sorted as CD4+CD25hiCD127low/negative cells. This clonotype originated in a human donor in good health. V usage is TRBV21-1 and J usage is TRBJ2-7; the table's D call TRBD1 went unverified against the DNA. TRBV21-1 is reported as a pseudogene. What was sequenced was CD4+CD25+ Tregs sorted from PBMCs. CDR3 loop: CASSNHGQGNYEQYF. CDR3 coding DNA: TGTGCCAGCAGCAACCACGGACAGGGAAACTACGAGCAGTACTTC.